This T cell receptor beta chain is from a study of T cell responses to AZD1222 COVID-19 vaccine. Study-wide results and limits: Receipt of two AZD1222 doses was followed by a rise in Spike-specific TCR breadth and depth.

Concerning this clone itself: Antigen: not known.

The V gene lost 2 bases and the J gene lost 3 bases, with 10 bases spanning the gap. The CDR3 consists of 13 residues. Germline V gives CDR1 SQVTM, CDR2 ANQGSEA. Assay: immunoSEQ multiplex PCR; the TCRdb copy retains only in-frame clones and omits some. This table holds some 89,000 clones, more than 75% found once. The gene calls are TRBV29-1 and TRBJ1-2; no reliable D call. This specimen was peripheral blood, taken on day 0 of MenACWY control vaccination. The sequence derives from an adult in good health. This CDR3 is CSVEHEGYYGYTF. The CDR3 nucleotides read TGCAGCGTTGAACATGAGGGCTACTATGGCTACACCTTC.